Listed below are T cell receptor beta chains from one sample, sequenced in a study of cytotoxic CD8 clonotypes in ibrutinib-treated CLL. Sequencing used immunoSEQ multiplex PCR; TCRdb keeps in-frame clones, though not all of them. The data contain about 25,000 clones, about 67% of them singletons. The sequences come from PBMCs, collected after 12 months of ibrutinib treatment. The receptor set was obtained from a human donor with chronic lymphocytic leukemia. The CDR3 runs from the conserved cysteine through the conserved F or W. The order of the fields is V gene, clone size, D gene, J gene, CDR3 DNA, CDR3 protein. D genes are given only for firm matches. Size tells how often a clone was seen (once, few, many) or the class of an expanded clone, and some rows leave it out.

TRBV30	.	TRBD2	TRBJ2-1	TGTGCCTGGACAGCGGGGGTCTACAATGAGCAGTTCTTC	CAWTAGVYNEQFF
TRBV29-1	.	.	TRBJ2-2	TGCAGCGGAACTAGTGGGATCGGGGAGCTGTTTTTT	CSGTSGIGELFF
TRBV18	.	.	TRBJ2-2	TGTGCCAGCTCACCCCGTAAGGGACAAGACACCGGGGAGCTGTTTTTT	CASSPRKGQDTGELFF
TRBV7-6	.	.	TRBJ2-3	TGTGCCAGCAGCTCAGCACCCCCCGAGTCCTCCACAGATACGCAGTATTTT	CASSSAPPESSTDTQYF
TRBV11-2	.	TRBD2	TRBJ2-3	TGTGCCAGCAGCTCACGGGGGGGCACAGATACGCAGTATTTT	CASSSRGGTDTQYF
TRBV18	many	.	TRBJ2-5	TGTGCCAGCTCACCACCCGCAGGGGTTGCAGAGACCCAGTACTTC	CASSPPAGVAETQYF
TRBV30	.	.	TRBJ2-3	TGTGCCTTGAGCACAGATACGCAGTATTTT	CALSTDTQYF
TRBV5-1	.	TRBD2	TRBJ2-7	TGCGCCAGCAGCTCCACGGGGGGGGCTTACTACGAGCAGTACTTC	CASSSTGGAYYEQYF
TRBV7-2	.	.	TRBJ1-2	TGTGCCAGCAGCCCGGCGTGGGGTGACTCTAACTATGGCTACACCTTC	CASSPAWGDSNYGYTF
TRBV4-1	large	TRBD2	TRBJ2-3	TGCGCCAGCAGCCTAGTTGGGACTAGCGGCACAGATACGCAGTATTTT	CASSLVGTSGTDTQYF
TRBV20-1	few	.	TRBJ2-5	TGCAGTGCTGAGGACTGGGAGACCCAGTACTTC	CSAEDWETQYF
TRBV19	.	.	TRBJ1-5	TGTGCCAGTAGTAGCCAGTATGTTTCGGGTCAGCCCCAGCATTTT	CASSSQYVSGQPQHF
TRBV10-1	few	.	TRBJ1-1	TGCGCCAGCAGTGCGGGCCTGAACACTGAAGCTTTCTTT	CASSAGLNTEAFF
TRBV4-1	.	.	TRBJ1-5	TGCGCCAGCAGCCAAGAGCGGGGGGTTGGGAGCAATCAGCCCCAGCATTTT	CASSQERGVGSNQPQHF
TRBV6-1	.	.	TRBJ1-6	TGTGCCAGCAGTACAGGGTACTATAATTCACCCCTCCACTTT	CASSTGYYNSPLHF
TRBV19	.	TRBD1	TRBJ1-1	TGTGCCAGTAGTGAAAAAGGACAGGGTGAAGCTTTCTTT	CASSEKGQGEAFF
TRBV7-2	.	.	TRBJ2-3	TGTGCCAGCAGCTTAGGCGGGGGCGGTCTTACGCAGTATTTT	CASSLGGGGLTQYF